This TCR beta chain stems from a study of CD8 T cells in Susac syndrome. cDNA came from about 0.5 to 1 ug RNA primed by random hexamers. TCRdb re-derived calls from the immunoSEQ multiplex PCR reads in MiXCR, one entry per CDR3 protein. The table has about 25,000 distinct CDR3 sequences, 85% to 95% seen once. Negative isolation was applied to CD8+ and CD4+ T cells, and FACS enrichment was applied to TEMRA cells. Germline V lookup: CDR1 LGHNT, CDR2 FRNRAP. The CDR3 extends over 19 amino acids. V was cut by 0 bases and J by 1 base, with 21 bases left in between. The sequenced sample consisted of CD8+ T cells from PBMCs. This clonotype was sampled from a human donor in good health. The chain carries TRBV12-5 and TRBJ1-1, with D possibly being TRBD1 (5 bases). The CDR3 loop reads CASGLVLGRDVGRNTEAFF. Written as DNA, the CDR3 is TGTGCTAGTGGTTTGGTACTGGGCCGGGACGTGGGGAGGAACACTGAAGCTTTCTTT. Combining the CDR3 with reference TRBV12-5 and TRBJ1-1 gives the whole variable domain DARVTQTPRHKVTEMGQEVTMRCQPILGHNTVFWYRQTMMQGLELLAYFRNRAPLDDSGMPKDRFSAEMPDATLATLKIQPSEPRDSAVYFCASGLVLGRDVGRNTEAFFGQGTRLTVV.